These 3 T cell receptor beta chains originate from one sample sequenced in a study of shared clonotypes between healthy human individuals. Clones were sequenced by immunoSEQ multiplex PCR, and TCRdb holds only the in-frame ones, with some missing. The repertoire includes around 1,900,000 clones, 85% to 95% of them detected once, and about 1.7% sits in the top ten. CD45RO-negative CD8 cells positively selected for CCR7 made up the naive population, which excluded terminally differentiated effector memory CD45RA+ cells. Sequenced input: naive CD8+ T cells from PBMCs. The origin of the receptors is a man aged 18 to 30 in good health. Some clones in this sample may be carry-over from other donors' samples.

The chain couples TRBV7-9 to TRBJ1-4; D gene uncertain. Germline V gene lookup returns CDR1 SEHNR and CDR2 FQNEAQ (reference sequence). V was pared by 5 bases and J by 8 bases, with 6 bases between. This CDR3 is built from 11 residues. In nucleotides, the CDR3 is TGTGCCAGCAGCGAACAAGAAAAACTGTTTTTT. This sequence encodes CASSEQEKLFF. The variable domain in full, with the rest retrieved from reference TRBV7-9 and TRBJ1-4, is DTGVSQNPRHKITKRGQNVTFRCDPISEHNRLYWYRQTLGQGPEFLTYFQNEAQLEKSRLLSDRFSAERPKGSFSTLEIQRTEQGDSAMYLCASSEQEKLFFGSGTQLSVL.

The chain carries TRBV28 and TRBJ2-1; TRBD2 is a possible D gene (6 bases). Trimming removed 1 base from V and 6 bases from J, with 25 bases in between. The CDR3 runs to 19 residues. Germline CDR1 is MDHEN and CDR2 is SYDVKM. The CDR3 sequence: CASSLYRLEGAALGNEQFF. In DNA form, the CDR3 reads TGTGCCAGCAGTTTATACCGCCTGGAGGGAGCCGCATTGGGCAATGAGCAGTTCTTC.

The chain recombines TRBV7-9 with TRBJ1-2, with D possibly matching TRBD1 (6 bases). V was pared by 5 bases and J by 1 base, with 11 bases between. CDR3 size: 14 residues. Germline loops: CDR1 SEHNR, CDR2 FQNEAQ (reference sequence). The CDR3 protein is CASSPDRVNYGYTF. In nucleotides, the CDR3 is TGTGCCAGCAGCCCGGACAGAGTTAACTATGGCTACACCTTC.